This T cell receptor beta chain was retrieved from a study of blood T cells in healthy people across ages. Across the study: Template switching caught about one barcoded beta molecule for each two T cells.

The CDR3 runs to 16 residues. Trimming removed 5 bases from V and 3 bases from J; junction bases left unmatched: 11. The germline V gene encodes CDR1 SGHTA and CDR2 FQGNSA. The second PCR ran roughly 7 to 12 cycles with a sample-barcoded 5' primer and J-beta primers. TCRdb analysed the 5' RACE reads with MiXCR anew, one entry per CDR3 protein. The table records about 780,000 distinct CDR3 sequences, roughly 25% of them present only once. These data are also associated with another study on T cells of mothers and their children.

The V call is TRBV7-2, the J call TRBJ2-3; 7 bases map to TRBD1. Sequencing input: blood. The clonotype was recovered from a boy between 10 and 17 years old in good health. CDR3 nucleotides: TGTGCCAGCAGCAAGAGGGGGCAGGGTGGGACAGATACGCAGTATTTT. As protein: CASSKRGQGGTDTQYF.